This TCR beta chain stems from a study of T cell changes during pregnancy in multiple sclerosis. The J segment lost 2 bases and the V segment lost 2 bases, leaving 4 bases of the junction unmatched. The CDR3 totals 16 residues. The germline V gene has CDR1 SNHLY and CDR2 FYNNEI. Only in-frame clones appear in the TCRdb table, and some are missing; sequencing was by immunoSEQ multiplex PCR. In the table there are 45,000 to 55,000 clones, 90% to 95% of which are singletons. The V call is TRBV2, the J call TRBJ1-5; TRBD1 agrees at 9 bases. The receptor's source is a female donor with multiple sclerosis, enrolled in a pregnancy study. The specimen comprised CD8+ T cells from peripheral blood mononuclear cells, sampled before pregnancy. CDR3 residues: CASSERGQGGNQPQHF. The CDR3, as DNA: TGTGCCAGCAGTGAAAGGGGACAGGGCGGCAATCAGCCCCAGCATTTT. The entire variable domain, with the rest obtained from reference TRBV2 and TRBJ1-5, is as follows: EPEVTQTPSHQVTQMGQEVILRCVPISNHLYFYWYRQILGQKVEFLVSFYNNEISEKSEIFDDQFSVERPDGSNFTLKIRSTKLEDSAMYFCASSERGQGGNQPQHFGDGTRLSIL.